These T cell receptor beta chains were read from a single sample in a study of esophageal squamous cell carcinoma under preoperative chemotherapy. TCRdb reanalysed the PCR reads using MiXCR and keeps one entry per CDR3 protein. The table records approximately 15,000 distinct CDR3 sequences, approximately 61% of them present only once. This sample was taken from a patient given preoperative chemotherapy. These receptors came from a human donor with esophageal squamous cell carcinoma. The donor label of this sample is uncertain. Both conserved end residues are part of each CDR3. A D gene is named only where the DNA matches it firmly. The size entry is marked missing in some rows and otherwise reads once, few, many or a size class.

j_gene: TRBJ1-5; d_gene: .; v_gene: TRBV6-1; abundance: few; CDR3aa: CASSDNQPQHF; CDR3nt: TGTGCCAGCAGTGATAATCAGCCCCAGCATTTT
j_gene: TRBJ2-6; d_gene: .; v_gene: TRBV14; abundance: .; CDR3aa: CASSQLLGANVLTF; CDR3nt: TGTGCCAGCAGTCAACTACTTGGGGCCAACGTCCTGACTTTC
j_gene: TRBJ2-5; d_gene: .; v_gene: TRBV11-2; abundance: once; CDR3aa: CATIGWGAYNEQYF; CDR3nt: TGTGCCACCATCGGATGGGGCGCCTACAATGAGCAGTACTTC
j_gene: TRBJ2-5; d_gene: TRBD1; v_gene: TRBV3-1; abundance: few; CDR3aa: CASRGQGLETQYF; CDR3nt: TGTGCCAGCAGGGGACAGGGGCTAGAGACCCAGTACTTC
j_gene: TRBJ2-5; d_gene: .; v_gene: TRBV4-1; abundance: .; CDR3aa: CASSRGGWETQYF; CDR3nt: TGCGCCAGCAGCCGAGGTGGCTGGGAGACCCAGTACTTC
j_gene: TRBJ2-2; d_gene: TRBD1; v_gene: TRBV6-1; abundance: .; CDR3aa: CAGSQAVSTGELYF; CDR3nt: TGTGCGGGCAGCCAGGCTGTGAGCACAGGGGAGCTGTATTTT
j_gene: TRBJ2-3; d_gene: .; v_gene: TRBV10-2; abundance: .; CDR3aa: CAGSLGVSTGTQYF; CDR3nt: TGCGCGGGCAGCCTGGGTGTGAGCACAGGTACGCAGTATTTT
j_gene: TRBJ2-5; d_gene: TRBD2; v_gene: TRBV6-1; abundance: medium-sized; CDR3aa: CASNTGAGTSEETQYF; CDR3nt: TGTGCCAGCAATACAGGGGCCGGGACTAGCGAAGAGACCCAGTACTTC
j_gene: TRBJ2-5; d_gene: TRBD2; v_gene: TRBV7-2; abundance: .; CDR3aa: CASSLGLADYNEQYF; CDR3nt: TGTGCCAGCAGCCTAGGACTAGCGGATTACAATGAGCAGTACTTC
j_gene: TRBJ2-7; d_gene: TRBD2; v_gene: TRBV6-1; abundance: many; CDR3aa: CASRSRTSAILGYEQYF; CDR3nt: TGTGCCAGCCGAAGCCGGACTAGCGCTATCCTAGGGTACGAGCAGTACTTC
j_gene: TRBJ1-4; d_gene: TRBD1; v_gene: TRBV6-1; abundance: many; CDR3aa: CASSDILGQTNEKLFF; CDR3nt: TGTGCCAGCAGTGACATCCTGGGACAGACCAATGAAAAACTGTTTTTT
j_gene: TRBJ1-5; d_gene: .; v_gene: TRBV6-1; abundance: many; CDR3aa: CASRELKIGNQPQHF; CDR3nt: TGTGCCAGCAGAGAGCTAAAAATTGGCAATCAGCCCCAGCATTTT
j_gene: TRBJ2-4; d_gene: TRBD2; v_gene: TRBV10-3; abundance: .; CDR3aa: CAVAGGGATDTQYF; CDR3nt: TGTGCCGTCGCGGGGGGGGGGGCCACAGACACGCAGTATTTC
j_gene: TRBJ2-3; d_gene: TRBD2; v_gene: TRBV6-1; abundance: .; CDR3aa: CASSAGGGGSDQDTQYF; CDR3nt: TGTGCCAGCAGTGCGGGCGGGGGGGGCAGTGACCAAGATACGCAGTACTTT
j_gene: TRBJ2-1; d_gene: TRBD2; v_gene: TRBV6-1; abundance: few; CDR3aa: CASSEEYLAGFNNEQFF; CDR3nt: TGTGCCAGCAGTGAAGAGTACCTAGCGGGATTTAACAATGAGCAGTTCTTC
j_gene: TRBJ2-7; d_gene: TRBD1; v_gene: TRBV3-1; abundance: .; CDR3aa: CASSQALQGTYEQYF; CDR3nt: TGTGCCAGCAGCCAAGCGCTACAGGGGACCTACGAGCAGTACTTC
j_gene: TRBJ2-5; d_gene: TRBD1; v_gene: TRBV6-5; abundance: .; CDR3aa: CASSSDRGETQYF; CDR3nt: TGTGCAAGCAGTTCGGACAGGGGAGAGACCCAGTACTTC
j_gene: TRBJ2-7; d_gene: .; v_gene: TRBV10-3; abundance: .; CDR3aa: CAISESRGGEQYF; CDR3nt: TGTGCCATCAGTGAGTCCAGGGGAGGTGAGCAGTACTTC
j_gene: TRBJ2-4; d_gene: .; v_gene: TRBV27; abundance: .; CDR3aa: CASSFRGVGKTDTQYF; CDR3nt: TGTGCCAGCAGTTTCAGGGGAGTGGGAAAGACAGACACGCAGTATTTC